These T cell receptor beta chains were read from a single sample in a study of identical twins. TCRdb redid the calling of the 5' RACE reads with MiXCR, one entry per CDR3 protein. Of 400,000 to 650,000 distinct CDR3 sequences in the sample, roughly a fifth were seen once. The data also belong to a second study, concerning T cells expressing NK-cell markers.

The sequenced sample was CD4+ T cells sorted from blood. These receptors were taken from a woman under 30 in good health. CDR3s include the opening cysteine and the closing phenylalanine or tryptophan. The order of the fields is clone size, V gene, J gene, D gene, CDR3 protein, CDR3 DNA. A D gene is named only where the DNA matches it firmly. Clone size is given for some rows only: seen once, a few or many times, or a class if the clone is expanded.

>few|TRBV15|TRBJ2-5|TRBD2
CATSRDPSGLGMTQYF
TGTGCCACCAGCAGAGATCCTAGCGGACTCGGTATGACCCAGTACTTC
>many|TRBV12-3/TRBV12-4|TRBJ2-2|.
CASSLGLATGELFF
TGTGCCAGCAGTTTAGGCCTAGCAACCGGGGAGCTGTTTTTT
>few|TRBV5-1|TRBJ2-5|.
CASSEVETQYF
TGCGCCAGCAGCGAGGTGGAGACCCAGTACTTC
>few|TRBV2|TRBJ2-3|.
CASREDTDTQYF
TGTGCCAGCAGGGAAGACACAGATACGCAGTATTTT
>few|TRBV12-3/TRBV12-4|TRBJ2-1|.
CASRHWSGEQFF
TGTGCCAGCAGGCATTGGTCGGGGGAGCAGTTCTTC
>.|TRBV25-1|TRBJ2-7|.
CASSPLGQVLYRVF
TGTGCCAGCAGTCCCCTGGGGCAGGTTCTTTATCGGGTATTC
>.|TRBV9|TRBJ2-1|TRBD1
CASSAGTGVSYNEQFF
TGTGCCAGCAGCGCGGGGACAGGGGTATCCTACAATGAGCAGTTCTTC
>.|TRBV21-1|TRBJ2-7|.
CASSGGATYEQYF
TGTGCCAGCAGCGGAGGTGCCACCTACGAGCAGTACTTC
>few|TRBV12-3/TRBV12-4|TRBJ1-1|.
CASGPNTEAFF
TGTGCCAGCGGCCCAAACACTGAAGCTTTCTTT
>many|TRBV29-1|TRBJ2-1|TRBD1
CSLGTGGREQFF
TGCAGCCTCGGGACAGGGGGCCGTGAGCAGTTCTTC
>.|TRBV6-5|TRBJ2-1|.
CASSYSGSYINEQFF
TGTGCCAGCAGTTACTCAGGCAGTTATATCAATGAGCAGTTCTTC
>few|TRBV11-1|TRBJ2-6|.
CASSLKSIPRSGANVLTF
TGTGCCAGCAGCTTGAAGTCCATACCACGCTCTGGGGCCAACGTCCTGACTTTC
>many|TRBV12-3/TRBV12-4|TRBJ1-1|.
CASSLDRVNTEAFF
TGTGCCAGCAGTCTGGACAGAGTGAACACTGAAGCTTTCTTT
>.|TRBV11-2|TRBJ1-2|.
CASSLGGKAWGYTF
TGTGCCAGCAGCTTAGGCGGGAAGGCGTGGGGCTACACCTTC
>.|TRBV5-1|TRBJ2-4|.
CASSLGTAENIQYF
TGCGCCAGCAGCTTGGGGACGGCTGAAAACATTCAGTACTTC
>few|TRBV7-9|TRBJ1-6|.
CASSLTMMARSPLHF
TGTGCCAGCAGCTTAACAATGATGGCGCGTTCACCCCTCCACTTT
>few|TRBV29-1|TRBJ2-7|TRBD1
CSVGRTGTGTNEQYF
TGCAGCGTTGGACGAACCGGGACAGGGACGAACGAGCAGTACTTC
>.|TRBV7-2|TRBJ2-7|.
CASSFQGGPYEQYF
TGTGCCAGCAGCTTTCAGGGGGGCCCCTACGAGCAGTACTTC
>few|TRBV20-1|TRBJ2-7|.
CSARSPGPYKTYEQYF
TGCAGTGCTAGATCACCCGGCCCCTATAAGACCTACGAGCAGTACTTC
>.|TRBV5-6|TRBJ2-7|TRBD1
CASRSTGVGEQYF
TGTGCCAGCAGGTCTACAGGGGTTGGGGAGCAGTACTTC
>few|TRBV5-1|TRBJ2-5|.
CASSLRGGGLEETQYF
TGCGCCAGCAGCTTAAGGGGGGGCGGACTAGAAGAGACCCAGTACTTC
>many|TRBV11-2|TRBJ2-3|.
CASRLEGTDTQYF
TGTGCCAGCAGACTTGAGGGCACAGATACGCAGTATTTT